The 23 T cell receptor beta chains below come from one sample, sequenced in a study of T cells in localized non-small cell lung cancer. Data came from immunoSEQ multiplex PCR; TCRdb stores just in-frame clones and leaves some out. This table holds 70,000 to 95,000 clones, under 95% found once. This material consisted of PBMCs, taken before any cancer treatment. The origin of the receptors is a woman aged 35 to 70 with stage II squamous cell lung carcinoma.

This clone was detected only once. The CDR3 reads CASSPKSGVGEAFF. DNA of the CDR3: TGTGCCAGCTCACCGAAATCAGGGGTCGGTGAAGCTTTCTTT. The chain recombines TRBV18 with TRBJ1-1; tentative D call: TRBD1 (6 bases). Germline CDR1 and CDR2: KGHSH and LQKENI. The V end lost 3 bases, the J end lost 7 bases, and 15 bases lay between the germline ends. The CDR3 is 14 amino acids.

The CDR3, as DNA: TGTGCCAGCAGTGAACCGGCGGTGAACACTGAAGCTTTCTTT. Translating gives CASSEPAVNTEAFF. The J gene is TRBJ1-1, the V gene TRBV6-1; no reliable D call. V was pared by 2 bases and J by 0 bases, with 7 bases between. This CDR3 is 14 amino acids long. CDR1 and CDR2 from the germline V gene are MNHNS and SASEGT.

This clone has only one observation. DNA for the CDR3: TGCAGCGTCCGCAGGGTGGGGGGGGACAATGAGCAGTTCTTC. This codes for CSVRRVGGDNEQFF. The chain uses TRBV29-1 and TRBJ2-1; TRBD2 matches at 7 bases. The CDR3 consists of 14 residues. V gave up 6 bases and J gave up 5 bases; unmatched junction bases: 10. CDR1 is SQVTM and CDR2 is ANQGSEA in the germline V gene.

This chain connects TRBV15 to TRBJ2-2, with a tentative D call TRBD1 (6 bases). Germline CDR1 LNHNV, CDR2 YYDKDF (reference sequence). This CDR3 has 14 residues. V dropped 2 bases and J dropped 4 bases, with 8 bases sitting between them. CDR3 nucleotides: TGTGCCACCAGCAGACAGGGGACCACCGGGGAGCTGTTTTTT. This gives the protein CATSRQGTTGELFF.

The chain combines TRBV7-9 with TRBJ1-2, with D unresolved. Trimming took off 1 base at V and 5 bases at J, with 8 bases between the two ends. Per germline, CDR1 SEHNR and CDR2 FQNEAQ (reference sequence). This CDR3 is built from 13 residues. The CDR3 spells CASSLGLDYGYTF. In nucleotides, the CDR3 is TGTGCCAGCAGCTTAGGTCTCGATTATGGCTACACCTTC.

The V gene is TRBV19, the J gene TRBJ1-1, with a tentative D call TRBD1 (5 bases). V gave up 7 bases and J gave up 5 bases, with 11 bases separating them. The germline V gene has CDR1 LNHDA and CDR2 SQIVND (reference sequence). The CDR3 runs to 12 residues. CDR3 bases: TGTGCCAGTAAAGGTGGGGGGACTGAAGCTTTCTTT. Translating it yields CASKGGGTEAFF.

The V and J genes are TRBV10-1 and TRBJ2-7; 9 nucleotides match TRBD1. The CDR3 length is 15 residues. The germline CDR1 and CDR2 sequences are WNHNN and SYGVQD (reference sequence). J was trimmed by 6 bases and V by 2 bases; bases with no gene match: 8. CDR3 nucleotide sequence: TGCGCCAGCAGTGAGAGGACAGGGGAACGGGCCGAGCAGTACTTC. It is translated as CASSERTGERAEQYF.

This chain links TRBV15 with TRBJ2-1; 11 nucleotides agree with TRBD1. Per germline, CDR1 LNHNV and CDR2 YYDKDF (reference sequence). The CDR3 has 17 amino acids. V lost 1 base, J lost 7 bases, and 9 bases stayed unmatched. CDR3: CATSRGGWDRGKNEQFF. CDR3 nucleotides: TGTGCCACCAGCAGAGGAGGGTGGGACAGGGGGAAGAATGAGCAGTTCTTC.

Written as DNA, the CDR3 is TGTGCCAGCAGCTTGCTGGACGCCGGTAATGAAAAACTGTTTTTT. This gives the protein CASSLLDAGNEKLFF. The genes are TRBV5-6 and TRBJ1-4; D is unclear. Trimming cost V 1 base and J 4 bases, with 11 bases left between them. Germline-derived CDR1 and CDR2 are SGHDT and YYEEEE. The CDR3 is made up of 15 amino acids.

The chain employs TRBV5-1 and TRBJ2-5, with 7 bases lining up with TRBD1. Trimming at V came to 4 bases and at J to 5 bases, leaving 8 bases not matched to a gene. The CDR3 totals 14 residues. Per germline, CDR1 SGHRS and CDR2 YFSETQ. The DNA for the CDR3 is TGCGCCAGCAGCCCCCCGTTGGGACAGGAGACCCAGTACTTC. Protein sequence: CASSPPLGQETQYF.

The CDR3 DNA sequence: TGTGCCAGCAGCTTTGGGACTAGCGGGCGCGCCGGGGAGCTGTTTTTT. Translated, it gives CASSFGTSGRAGELFF. This chain links TRBV7-2 with TRBJ2-2; the match to TRBD2 covers 12 bases. Germline lookup yields CDR1 SGHTA and CDR2 FQGNSA. The CDR3 loop spans 16 amino acids. The ends lost 3 bases at V and 6 bases at J; junction bases unmatched: 5.

The chain employs TRBV2 and TRBJ2-5; TRBD1 agrees at 7 bases. This CDR3 region has 14 residues. CDR1 and CDR2 (germline): SNHLY, FYNNEI. After removal of 3 bases from V and 2 bases from J, the junction contained 3 bases not matched to a gene. CDR3 sequence: CASSEPGQQETQYF. CDR3 DNA: TGTGCCAGCAGTGAGCCGGGACAGCAAGAGACCCAGTACTTC.

The chain combines TRBV2 with TRBJ1-1, with 7 bases fitting TRBD1. Germline V lookup: CDR1 SNHLY, CDR2 FYNNEI. V gave up 6 bases and J gave up 5 bases; unmatched junction bases: 6. The CDR3 spans 13 residues. CDR3 in DNA: TGTGCCAGCAGGCAGGGGGGTCGAACTGAAGCTTTCTTT. It translates to CASRQGGRTEAFF. The entire variable domain, with the rest obtained from reference TRBV2 and TRBJ1-1, is as follows: EPEVTQTPSHQVTQMGQEVILRCVPISNHLYFYWYRQILGQKVEFLVSFYNNEISEKSEIFDDQFSVERPDGSNFTLKIRSTKLEDSAMYFCASRQGGRTEAFFGQGTRLTVV.

The chain is built from TRBV15 and TRBJ2-1; D is unresolved. Per the germline V gene, CDR1 is LNHNV and CDR2 is YYDKDF (reference sequence). V shed 2 bases and J shed 3 bases, with 2 bases lying between them. CDR3 size: 12 residues. CDR3 sequence (DNA): TGTGCCACCAGCAGACTCTACAATGAGCAGTTCTTC. This gives the protein CATSRLYNEQFF. The complete variable domain, with remaining parts taken from reference TRBV15 and TRBJ2-1, reads DAMVIQNPRYQVTQFGKPVTLSCSQTLNHNVMYWYQQKSSQAPKLLFHYYDKDFNNEADTPDNFQSRRPNTSFCFLDIRSPGLGDTAMYLCATSRLYNEQFFGPGTRLTVL.

The V and J genes are TRBV6-1 and TRBJ1-5; weak D call: TRBD1 (6 bases). Looked up from germline, CDR1 is MNHNS and CDR2 is SASEGT. Deletions cut 4 bases from V and 0 bases from J, with 13 bases between. This CDR3 comprises 16 residues. CDR3: CASSVGTLNSNQPQHF. The CDR3 DNA is TGTGCCAGCAGTGTCGGGACACTAAATAGCAATCAGCCCCAGCATTTT.

The genes are TRBV7-6 and TRBJ2-3, with D perhaps being TRBD1 or TRBD2 (5 bases each). V was clipped by 2 bases and J by 2 bases, with 14 bases between them. There are 16 residues in the CDR3. The germline gives CDR1 SGHVS, CDR2 FNYEAQ. The DNA for the CDR3 is TGTGCCAGCAGCTTATTCGCAGGGAGAAACACAGATACGCAGTATTTT. This sequence encodes CASSLFAGRNTDTQYF.

The chain links TRBV29-1 to TRBJ1-1; no definite D call. CDR3 length: 11 amino acids. V gave up 7 bases and J gave up 0 bases, with 6 bases separating them. Germline-derived CDR1 and CDR2 are SQVTM and ANQGSEA. CDR3 region: CSGVLNTEAFF. The CDR3 coding sequence is TGCAGCGGCGTACTGAACACTGAAGCTTTCTTT. Using reference TRBV29-1 and TRBJ1-1 for the parts outside the CDR3, the full variable domain is SAVISQKPSRDICQRGTSLTIQCQVDSQVTMMFWYRQQPGQSLTLIATANQGSEATYESGFVIDKFPISRPNLTFSTLTVSNMSPEDSSIYLCSGVLNTEAFFGQGTRLTVV.

V usage is TRBV7-8 and J usage is TRBJ1-5; TRBD1 might be the D (5 bases). The V gene lost 0 bases and the J gene lost 0 bases, with 15 bases spanning the gap. The CDR3 runs 18 residues. The V gene's germline CDR1 is SGHVS and CDR2 FQNEAQ. The CDR3 bases are TGTGCCAGCAGCTTAGCGCGTAACAGGCCATCTAGCAATCAGCCCCAGCATTTT. The encoded protein is CASSLARNRPSSNQPQHF.

Turning to this clone: Mismatch with germline at one junction end may stem from a read error. The gene calls are TRBV7-6 and TRBJ1-3, with D possibly being TRBD1 (5 bases). CDR3 length equals 15 residues. Looked up from germline, CDR1 is SGHVS and CDR2 is FNYEAQ. The CDR3 is CASSLGTTSGNTIYF. The CDR3 nucleotides are TGTGCCAGCAGTTTAGGGACTACCTCTGGAAACACCATATATTTT.

This clone is a singleton in its sample. This chain joins TRBV23-1 and TRBJ1-1, with D perhaps matching TRBD1 (6 bases). Being an ORF, TRBV23-1 has a function that is uncertain. The CDR3 is 13 residues long. V lost 3 bases and J 11 bases, leaving 16 bases between the germline ends. CDR3 residues: CASSHLTGRRAFF. CDR3 bases: TGCGCCAGCAGTCACCTCACAGGGCGGAGGGCTTTCTTT.

The J gene is TRBJ2-7, the V gene TRBV29-1; D tentatively reads TRBD1 or TRBD2 (5 bases each). The V end lost 1 base, the J end lost 7 bases, and 14 bases lay between the germline ends. The CDR3 spans 13 residues. Per the germline V gene, CDR1 is SQVTM and CDR2 is ANQGSEA. DNA of the CDR3: TGCAGCGTTGAAGGGGACGGGCTAGCTGAGCAGTACTTC. It specifies CSVEGDGLAEQYF.

The chain carries TRBV18 and TRBJ2-1, with unresolved D. The V end lost 3 bases, the J end lost 3 bases, and 12 bases lay between the germline ends. The CDR3 extends over 15 amino acids. Per the germline V gene, CDR1 is KGHSH and CDR2 is LQKENI. The DNA of the CDR3 is TGTGCCAGCTCACCCTCAGGACCCGGCTACAATGAGCAGTTCTTC. It encodes CASSPSGPGYNEQFF.

This clone was counted a single time. The rearrangement uses TRBV5-4 and TRBJ2-7; possible D gene TRBD1, 7 bases. In germline, CDR1 is SGHNT, CDR2 YYREEE (reference sequence). The V end lost 0 bases, the J end lost 3 bases, and 13 bases lay between the germline ends. This CDR3 has 15 amino acids. The DNA for the CDR3 is TGTGCCAGCAGCTTGGACAGGGGAGGAAACTACGAGCAGTACTTC. Translated, it gives CASSLDRGGNYEQYF.